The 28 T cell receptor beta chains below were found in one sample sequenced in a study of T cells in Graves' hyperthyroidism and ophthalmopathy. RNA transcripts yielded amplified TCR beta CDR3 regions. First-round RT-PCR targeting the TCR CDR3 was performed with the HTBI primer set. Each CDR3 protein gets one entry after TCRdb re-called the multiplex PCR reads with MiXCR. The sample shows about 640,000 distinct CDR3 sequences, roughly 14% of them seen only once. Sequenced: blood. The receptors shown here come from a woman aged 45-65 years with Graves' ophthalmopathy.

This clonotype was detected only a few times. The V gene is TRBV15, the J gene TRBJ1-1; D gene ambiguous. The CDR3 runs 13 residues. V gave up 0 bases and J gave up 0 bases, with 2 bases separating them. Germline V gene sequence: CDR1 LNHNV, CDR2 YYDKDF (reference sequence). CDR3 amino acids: CATSRELNTEAFF. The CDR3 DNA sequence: TGTGCCACCAGCAGAGAACTGAACACTGAAGCTTTCTTT.

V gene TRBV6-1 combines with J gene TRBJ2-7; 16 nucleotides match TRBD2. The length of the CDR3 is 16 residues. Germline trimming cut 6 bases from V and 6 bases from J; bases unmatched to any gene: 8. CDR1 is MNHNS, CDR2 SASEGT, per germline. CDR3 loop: CASSDRGLAGGFEQYF. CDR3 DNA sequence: TGTGCCAGCAGCGACCGGGGACTAGCGGGAGGGTTCGAGCAGTACTTC.

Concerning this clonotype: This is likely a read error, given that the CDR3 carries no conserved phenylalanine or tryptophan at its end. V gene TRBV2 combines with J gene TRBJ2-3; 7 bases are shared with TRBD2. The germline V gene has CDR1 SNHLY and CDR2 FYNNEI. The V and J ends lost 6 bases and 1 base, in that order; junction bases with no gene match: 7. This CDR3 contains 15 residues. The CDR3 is CASSRGLFGTDTQYL. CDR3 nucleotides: TGTGCCAGCAGCCGGGGACTATTTGGCACAGATACGCAGTATCTT.

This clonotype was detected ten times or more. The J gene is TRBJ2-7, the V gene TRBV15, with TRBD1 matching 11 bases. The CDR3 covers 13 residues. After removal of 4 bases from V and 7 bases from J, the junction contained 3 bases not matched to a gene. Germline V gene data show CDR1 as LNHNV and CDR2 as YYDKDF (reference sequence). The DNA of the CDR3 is TGTGCCACCAGCAAGGACAGGGGGCAAGAGCAGTACTTC. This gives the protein CATSKDRGQEQYF.

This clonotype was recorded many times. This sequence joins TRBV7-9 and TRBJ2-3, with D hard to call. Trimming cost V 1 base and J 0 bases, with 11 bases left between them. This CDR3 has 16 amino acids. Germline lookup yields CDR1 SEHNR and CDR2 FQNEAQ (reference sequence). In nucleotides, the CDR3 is TGTGCCAGCAGCTTAGTCGAGACAACGAGCACAGATACGCAGTATTTT. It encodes CASSLVETTSTDTQYF.

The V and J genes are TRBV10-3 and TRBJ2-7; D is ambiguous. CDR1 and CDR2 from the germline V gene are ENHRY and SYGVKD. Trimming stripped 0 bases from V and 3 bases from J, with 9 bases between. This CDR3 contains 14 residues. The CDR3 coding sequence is TGTGCCATCAGTGAGTCGTCAGGTTACTACGAGCAGTACTTC. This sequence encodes CAISESSGYYEQYF.

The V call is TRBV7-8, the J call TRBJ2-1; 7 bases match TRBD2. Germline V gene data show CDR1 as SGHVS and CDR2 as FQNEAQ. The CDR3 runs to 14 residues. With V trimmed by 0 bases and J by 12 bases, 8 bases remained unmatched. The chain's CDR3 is CASSLALAASGQFF. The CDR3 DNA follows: TGTGCCAGCAGCTTAGCTCTTGCGGCTAGCGGGCAGTTCTTC.

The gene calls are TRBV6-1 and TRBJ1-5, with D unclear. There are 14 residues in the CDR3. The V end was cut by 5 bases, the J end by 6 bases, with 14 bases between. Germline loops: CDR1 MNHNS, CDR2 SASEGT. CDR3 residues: CASSKYEAVQPQHF. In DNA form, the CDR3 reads TGTGCCAGCAGTAAATACGAGGCGGTTCAGCCCCAGCATTTT.

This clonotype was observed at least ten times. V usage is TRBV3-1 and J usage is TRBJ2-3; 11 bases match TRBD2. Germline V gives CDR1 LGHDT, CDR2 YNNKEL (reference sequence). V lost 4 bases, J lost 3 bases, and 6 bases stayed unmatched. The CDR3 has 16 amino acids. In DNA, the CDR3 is TGTGCCAGCAGCCCCACTAGCGGGAGAGGAACAGATACGCAGTATTTT. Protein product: CASSPTSGRGTDTQYF.

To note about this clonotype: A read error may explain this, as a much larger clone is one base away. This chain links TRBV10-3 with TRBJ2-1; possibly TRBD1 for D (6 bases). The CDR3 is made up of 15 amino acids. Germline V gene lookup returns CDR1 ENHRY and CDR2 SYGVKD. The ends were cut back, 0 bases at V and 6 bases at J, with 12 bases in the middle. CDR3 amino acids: CAISESRGFVNEQFF. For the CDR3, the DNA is TGTGCCATCAGTGAGTCCAGGGGTTTTGTCAATGAGCAGTTCTTC.

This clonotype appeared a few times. The CDR3 reads CATSRKYNEQFF. The CDR3 DNA reads TGTGCCACCAGCAGAAAATACAATGAGCAGTTCTTC. The J gene is TRBJ2-1, the V gene TRBV15; D is undetermined. The V gene lost 2 bases and the J gene lost 4 bases, with 3 bases spanning the gap. The germline gives CDR1 LNHNV, CDR2 YYDKDF (reference sequence). This CDR3 spans 12 amino acids.

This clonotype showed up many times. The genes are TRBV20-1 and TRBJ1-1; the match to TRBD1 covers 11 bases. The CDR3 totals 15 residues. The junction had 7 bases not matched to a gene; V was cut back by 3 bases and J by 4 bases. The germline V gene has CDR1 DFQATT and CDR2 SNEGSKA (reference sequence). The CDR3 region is CSARDRGRGGTEAFF. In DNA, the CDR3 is TGCAGTGCTAGGGACAGGGGGCGCGGGGGCACTGAAGCTTTCTTT.

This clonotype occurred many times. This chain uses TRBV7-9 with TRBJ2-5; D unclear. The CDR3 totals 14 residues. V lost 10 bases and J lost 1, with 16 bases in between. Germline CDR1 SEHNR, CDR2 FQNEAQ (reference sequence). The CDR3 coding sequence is TGTGCCACCATGGGTCAGCGAAGCCAAGAGACCCAGTACTTC. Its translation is CATMGQRSQETQYF.

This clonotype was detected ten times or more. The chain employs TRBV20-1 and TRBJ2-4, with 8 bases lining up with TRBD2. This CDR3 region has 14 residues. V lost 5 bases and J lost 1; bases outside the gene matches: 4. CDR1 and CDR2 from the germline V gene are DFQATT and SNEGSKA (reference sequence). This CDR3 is CSAPRGGAKNIQYF. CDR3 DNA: TGCAGTGCTCCGCGCGGGGGGGCCAAAAACATTCAGTACTTC.

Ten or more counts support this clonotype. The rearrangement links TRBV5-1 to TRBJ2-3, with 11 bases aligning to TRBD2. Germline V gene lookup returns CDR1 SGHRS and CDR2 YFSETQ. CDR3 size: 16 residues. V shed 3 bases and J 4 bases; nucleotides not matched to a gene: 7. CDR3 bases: TGCGCCAGCAGCTACTCGCTAGCGGGAGGTGCAGATACGCAGTATTTT. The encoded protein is CASSYSLAGGADTQYF.

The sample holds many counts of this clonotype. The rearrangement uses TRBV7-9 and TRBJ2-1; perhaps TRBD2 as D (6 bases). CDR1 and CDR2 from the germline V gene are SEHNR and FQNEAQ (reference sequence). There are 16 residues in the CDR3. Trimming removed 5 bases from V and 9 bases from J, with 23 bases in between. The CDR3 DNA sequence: TGTGCCAGCAGCCCACCGACTAGTTCCTTCGTTGGTGAGCAGTTCTTC. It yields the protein CASSPPTSSFVGEQFF.

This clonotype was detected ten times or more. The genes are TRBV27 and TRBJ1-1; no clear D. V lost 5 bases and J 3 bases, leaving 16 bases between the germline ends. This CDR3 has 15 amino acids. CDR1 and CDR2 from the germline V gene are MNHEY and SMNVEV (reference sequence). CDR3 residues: CASSLRRGRDTEAFF. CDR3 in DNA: TGTGCCAGCAGTCTCCGCCGGGGTAGGGACACTGAAGCTTTCTTT.

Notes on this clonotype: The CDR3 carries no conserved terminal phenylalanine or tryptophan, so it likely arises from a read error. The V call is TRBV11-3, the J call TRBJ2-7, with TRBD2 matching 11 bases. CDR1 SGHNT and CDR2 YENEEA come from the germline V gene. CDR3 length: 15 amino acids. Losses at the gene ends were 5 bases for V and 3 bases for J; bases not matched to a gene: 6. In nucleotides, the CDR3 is TGTGCCAGCAGCCCTAGAACTAGCGGGAGCTACGAGCAGTACCTC. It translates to CASSPRTSGSYEQYL.

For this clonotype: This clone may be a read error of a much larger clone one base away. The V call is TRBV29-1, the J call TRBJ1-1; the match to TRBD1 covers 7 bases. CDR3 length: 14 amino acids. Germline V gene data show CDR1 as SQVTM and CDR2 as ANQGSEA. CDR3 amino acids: CSVETPHRGTEVFF. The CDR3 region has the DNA TGCAGCGTTGAAACGCCTCACAGGGGAACTGAAGTTTTCTTT.

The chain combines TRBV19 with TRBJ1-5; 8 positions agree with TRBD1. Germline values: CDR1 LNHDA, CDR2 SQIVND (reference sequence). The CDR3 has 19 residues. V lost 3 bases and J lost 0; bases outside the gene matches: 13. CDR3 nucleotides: TGTGCCAGTAGTATGTTTGGCAGGGGGCCCGAAGATAGCAATCAGCCCCAGCATTTT. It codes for CASSMFGRGPEDSNQPQHF.

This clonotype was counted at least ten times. The CDR3 DNA is TGCAGTGCTAGAGATGAATTGACTAGCGGAAGCACAGATACGCAGTATTTT. This encodes CSARDELTSGSTDTQYF. V and J are TRBV20-1 and TRBJ2-3; 9 bases line up with TRBD2. After removal of 0 bases from V and 0 bases from J, the junction contained 7 bases not matched to a gene. This CDR3 spans 17 amino acids. Per the germline V gene, CDR1 is DFQATT and CDR2 is SNEGSKA (reference sequence).

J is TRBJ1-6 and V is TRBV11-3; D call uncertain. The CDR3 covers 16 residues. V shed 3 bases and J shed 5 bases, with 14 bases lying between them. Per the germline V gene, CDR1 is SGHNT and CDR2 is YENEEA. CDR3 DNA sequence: TGTGCCAGCAGCTTTGGACCCCCTATCAATAATTCACCCCTCCACTTT. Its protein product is CASSFGPPINNSPLHF. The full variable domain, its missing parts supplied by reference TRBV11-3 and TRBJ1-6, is EAGVVQSPRYKIIEKKQPVAFWCNPISGHNTLYWYLQNLGQGPELLIRYENEEAVDDSQLPKDRFSAERLKGVDSTLKIQPAELGDSAVYLCASSFGPPINNSPLHFGNGTRLTVT.

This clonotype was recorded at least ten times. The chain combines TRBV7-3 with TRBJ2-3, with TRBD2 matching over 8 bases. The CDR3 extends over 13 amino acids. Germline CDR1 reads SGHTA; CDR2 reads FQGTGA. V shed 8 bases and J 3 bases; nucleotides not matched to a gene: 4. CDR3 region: CASGSGGTDTQYF. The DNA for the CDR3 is TGTGCCAGCGGGTCGGGAGGGACAGATACGCAGTATTTT. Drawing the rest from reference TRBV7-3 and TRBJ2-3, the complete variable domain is GAGVSQTPSNKVTEKGKYVELRCDPISGHTALYWYRQSLGQGPEFLIYFQGTGAADDSGLPNDRFFAVRPEGSVSTLKIQRTERGDSAVYLCASGSGGTDTQYFGPGTRLTVL.

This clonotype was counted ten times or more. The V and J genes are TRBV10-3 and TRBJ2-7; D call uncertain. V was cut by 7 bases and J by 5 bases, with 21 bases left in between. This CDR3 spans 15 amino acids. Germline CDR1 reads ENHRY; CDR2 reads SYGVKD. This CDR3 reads CAITPIMVGRDEQYF. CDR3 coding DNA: TGTGCCATCACCCCCATCATGGTAGGTCGTGACGAGCAGTACTTC.

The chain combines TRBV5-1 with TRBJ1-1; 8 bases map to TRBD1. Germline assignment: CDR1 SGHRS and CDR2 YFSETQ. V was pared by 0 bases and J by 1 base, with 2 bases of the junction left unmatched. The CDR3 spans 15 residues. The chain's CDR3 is CASSLVQGANTEAFF. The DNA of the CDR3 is TGCGCCAGCAGCTTGGTTCAGGGGGCGAACACTGAAGCTTTCTTT.

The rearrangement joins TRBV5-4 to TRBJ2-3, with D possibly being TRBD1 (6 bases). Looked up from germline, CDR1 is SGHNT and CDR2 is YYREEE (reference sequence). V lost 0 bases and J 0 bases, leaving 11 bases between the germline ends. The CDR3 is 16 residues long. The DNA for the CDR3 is TGTGCCAGCAGCTTGGTCAGGGGTACGAGCACAGATACGCAGTATTTT. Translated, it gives CASSLVRGTSTDTQYF.

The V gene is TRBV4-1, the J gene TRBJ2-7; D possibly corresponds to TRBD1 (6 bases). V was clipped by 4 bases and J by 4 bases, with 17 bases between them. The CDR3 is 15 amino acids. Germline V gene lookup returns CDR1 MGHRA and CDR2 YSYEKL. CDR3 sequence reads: CASSRLTGLGYEQYF. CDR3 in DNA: TGCGCCAGCAGCCGACTGACAGGTTTGGGGTACGAGCAGTACTTC.

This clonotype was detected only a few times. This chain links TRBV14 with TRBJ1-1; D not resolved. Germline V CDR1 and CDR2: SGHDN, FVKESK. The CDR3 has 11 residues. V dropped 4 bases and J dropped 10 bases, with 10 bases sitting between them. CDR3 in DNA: TGTGCCAGCAGCCGTCTTAGTCGAGCTTTCTTT. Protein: CASSRLSRAFF. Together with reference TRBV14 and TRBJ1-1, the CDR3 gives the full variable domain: EAGVTQFPSHSVIEKGQTVTLRCDPISGHDNLYWYRRVMGKEIKFLLHFVKESKQDESGMPNNRFLAERTGGTYSTLKVQPAELEDSGVYFCASSRLSRAFFGQGTRLTVV.